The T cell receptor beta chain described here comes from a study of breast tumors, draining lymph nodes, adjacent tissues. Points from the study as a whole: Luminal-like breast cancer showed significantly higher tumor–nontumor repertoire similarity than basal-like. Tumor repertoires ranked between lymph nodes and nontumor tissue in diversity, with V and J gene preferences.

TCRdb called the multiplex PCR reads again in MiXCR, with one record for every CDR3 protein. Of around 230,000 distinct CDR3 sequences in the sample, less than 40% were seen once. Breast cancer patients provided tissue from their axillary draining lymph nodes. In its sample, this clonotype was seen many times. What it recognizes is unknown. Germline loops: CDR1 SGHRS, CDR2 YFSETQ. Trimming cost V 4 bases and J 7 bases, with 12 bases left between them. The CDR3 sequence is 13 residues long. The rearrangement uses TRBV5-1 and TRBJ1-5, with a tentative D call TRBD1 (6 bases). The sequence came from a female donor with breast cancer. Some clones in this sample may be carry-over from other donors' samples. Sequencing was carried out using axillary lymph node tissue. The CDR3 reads CASSGGDGQPQHF. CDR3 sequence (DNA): TGCGCCAGCAGCGGGGGCGACGGGCAGCCCCAGCATTTT.